Detailed here is one TCR beta chain. Antigen: not known. TCRdb's copy holds only in-frame clones and misses some; the assay was immunoSEQ multiplex PCR. The sample yields 2 million to 2.5 million clones, around 96% seen once. This sample is part of a study of shared clonotypes between healthy human individuals. For the study at large: Researchers assigned three CD4 naive, three CD4 memory, two CD8 naive and one CD8 memory plate to each donor. Study-level results: Estimated clonotype richness was generally higher in naive than memory subsets. Compared with clonotypes that all four donors shared, non-shared clonotypes had lower generation probabilities.

Positively selected for CCR7, the CD45RO-negative cells used as naive CD8 cells excluded terminally differentiated effector memory CD45RA+ cells. The CDR3 covers 16 residues. From germline, CDR1 is SGHRS and CDR2 YFSETQ. Deletions cut 2 bases from V and 2 bases from J, with 11 bases between. This sequence was found in a man aged 18 to 29 in good health. Specimen: naive CD8+ T cells sorted from blood. The chain joins TRBV5-1 to TRBJ1-6, with unresolved D. The chain's CDR3 is CASSFGGVPYNSPLHF. DNA for the CDR3: TGCGCCAGCAGCTTTGGCGGGGTACCCTATAATTCACCCCTCCACTTT.